A single sample is the source of the 26 T cell receptor beta chains below, sequenced in a study of early T cells in non-severe SARS-CoV-2 infection. TCRdb processed the 5' RACE reads anew with MiXCR; each CDR3 protein has one entry. The sample has about 50,000 distinct CDR3 sequences; 9.3% are singletons. Sequenced: whole blood. The receptors derive from an adult who was a healthcare worker with PCR-confirmed SARS-CoV-2 infection or an uninfected control (not recorded which).

This clonotype was recorded many times. The chain has TRBV7-3 and TRBJ2-3; D perhaps matches TRBD2 (7 bases). Trimming stripped 5 bases from V and 1 base from J, with 16 bases between. CDR3 length equals 16 residues. Per the germline V gene, CDR1 is SGHTA and CDR2 is FQGTGA. DNA of the CDR3: TGTGCCAGCAGCCCGCTTGGGGGGGCGGGCACAGATACGCAGTATTTT. It translates to CASSPLGGAGTDTQYF.

This clonotype was found a few times. This sequence joins TRBV20-1 and TRBJ2-2; D possibly uses TRBD1 or TRBD2 (6 bases each). The germline V gene has CDR1 DFQATT and CDR2 SNEGSKA (reference sequence). Between the trimmed V and J ends, which lost 1 base and 2 bases, there was a span of 20 bases. This CDR3 spans 18 amino acids. CDR3 sequence reads: CSARASRIGGANTGELFF. As DNA, the CDR3 is TGCAGTGCTAGAGCCTCGAGGATCGGGGGCGCAAACACCGGGGAGCTGTTTTTT.

The rearrangement joins TRBV20-1 to TRBJ1-5; 10 bases map to TRBD1. Trimming cost V 3 bases and J 5 bases; bases outside gene matches: 13. The CDR3 runs to 17 residues. Germline V gene lookup returns CDR1 DFQATT and CDR2 SNEGSKA (reference sequence). CDR3 nucleotides: TGCAGTGCTAGGGGGGACAGGGGCCCTTCTTTGGATCAGCCCCAGCATTTT. Translation gives CSARGDRGPSLDQPQHF.

The chain has TRBV5-4 and TRBJ2-7; 10 nucleotides agree with TRBD2. The trim removed 4 bases at V and 5 bases at J, leaving 12 bases unmatched. The CDR3 extends over 16 amino acids. The germline V gene has CDR1 SGHNT and CDR2 YYREEE (reference sequence). CDR3 sequence: CASSPPLAGVFHEQYF. In nucleotides, the CDR3 is TGTGCCAGCAGCCCCCCCCTAGCGGGAGTTTTCCACGAGCAGTACTTC.

This clonotype was seen ten or more times. The chain joins TRBV5-6 to TRBJ1-3; unclear D gene. Trimming stripped 2 bases from V and 6 bases from J, with 9 bases between. Per the germline V gene, CDR1 is SGHDT and CDR2 is YYEEEE. The CDR3 is 13 residues long. CDR3 sequence (DNA): TGTGCCAGCAGCTTAGGTCTGGCAAACACCATATATTTT. Amino acid sequence: CASSLGLANTIYF.

This clonotype was recorded at least ten times. The V and J genes are TRBV12-3 or TRBV12-4 and TRBJ1-1; D unclear. This CDR3 comprises 15 residues. Trimming left V 8 bases short and J 4 bases short, with 20 bases between. CDR3 amino acids: CASSDPGSSGTEAFF. The CDR3 nucleotides are TGTGCCAGCTCCGACCCGGGGTCATCGGGCACTGAAGCTTTCTTT.

This clonotype was seen many times. The chain carries TRBV12-3 or TRBV12-4 and TRBJ2-1, with D perhaps TRBD2 (6 bases). Between the trimmed V and J ends, which lost 4 bases and 4 bases, there was a span of 17 bases. The CDR3 has 16 amino acids. CDR3 in DNA: TGTGCCAGCAGTTCTCGGGGGACCCAAAGATACAATGAGCAGTTCTTC. Translating gives CASSSRGTQRYNEQFF.

Only a few counts were recorded for this clonotype. V usage is TRBV28 and J usage is TRBJ2-7; D is perhaps TRBD2 (6 bases). In germline, CDR1 is MDHEN, CDR2 SYDVKM. CDR3 size: 14 residues. Trimming cost V 5 bases and J 5 bases, with 16 bases left between them. The CDR3 region is CASSEASARDEQYF. The CDR3 nucleotides read TGTGCCAGCAGTGAGGCTAGCGCCCGCGACGAGCAGTACTTC. Full variable domain (remainder filled in from reference TRBV28 and TRBJ2-7): DVKVTQSSRYLVKRTGEKVFLECVQDMDHENMFWYRQDPGLGLRLIYFSYDVKMKEKGDIPEGYSVSREKKERFSLILESASTNQTSMYLCASSEASARDEQYFGPGTRLTVT.

J is TRBJ2-1 and V is TRBV9; 8 bases line up with TRBD1. V was clipped by 0 bases and J by 1 base; unmatched bases: 3. The germline CDR1 and CDR2 sequences are SGDLS and YYNGEE. There are 16 residues in the CDR3. CDR3 region: CASSVGQGASYNEQFF. The DNA of the CDR3 is TGTGCCAGCAGCGTAGGTCAGGGGGCGTCCTACAATGAGCAGTTCTTC.

This clonotype appeared many times. The chain couples TRBV12-3 or TRBV12-4 to TRBJ2-7; TRBD1 aligns across 8 bases. The CDR3 consists of 11 residues. V shed 11 bases, J shed 13 bases, and the junction held 13 bases outside the gene matches. The chain's CDR3 is CASGSTGERYF. CDR3 DNA: TGTGCCTCGGGTTCGACAGGGGAACGCTACTTC.

This clonotype has ten or more counts. The gene calls are TRBV6-2 or TRBV6-3 and TRBJ1-2; D is ambiguous. Trimming took 6 bases from V and 6 from J, leaving 14 bases between them. This CDR3 comprises 13 residues. CDR1 is MNHEY, CDR2 SVGEGT, per germline. DNA of the CDR3: TGTGCCAGCAGACCCGGGGTCAAGGATGGCTACACCTTC. Its translation is CASRPGVKDGYTF.

This clonotype has at least ten counts. This chain links TRBV20-1 with TRBJ2-1, with 8 nucleotides matching TRBD2. Germline V lookup: CDR1 DFQATT, CDR2 SNEGSKA (reference sequence). This CDR3 has 15 residues. V gave up 5 bases and J gave up 6 bases; unmatched junction bases: 12. In nucleotides, the CDR3 is TGCAGTGCTCCGGAGGGGACGAGCGGGGGCAATGAGCAGTTCTTC. It specifies CSAPEGTSGGNEQFF.

The chain uses TRBV5-1 and TRBJ1-2, with a weak D call TRBD1 (5 bases). This CDR3 spans 13 amino acids. CDR1 SGHRS and CDR2 YFSETQ come from the germline V gene. Trimming left V 3 bases short and J 8 bases short, with 14 bases between. As DNA, the CDR3 is TGCGCCAGCAGCTGGGACGGAGCAGGGGGCTACACCTTC. Translated, it gives CASSWDGAGGYTF. The whole variable domain, remainder taken from reference TRBV5-1 and TRBJ1-2, is KAGVTQTPRYLIKTRGQQVTLSCSPISGHRSVSWYQQTPGQGLQFLFEYFSETQRNKGNFPGRFSGRQFSNSRSEMNVSTLELGDSALYLCASSWDGAGGYTFGSGTRLTVV.

This clonotype was observed a few times. The CDR3 nucleotides read TGTGCCAGCGGAACCGGGACAACCAATGAGCAGTTCTTC. Protein product: CASGTGTTNEQFF. This sequence joins TRBV25-1 and TRBJ2-1, with TRBD1 as a possible D gene (6 bases). V was clipped by 8 bases and J by 6 bases, with 14 bases between them. Germline V gene sequence: CDR1 MGHDK, CDR2 SYGVNS. The CDR3 loop spans 13 amino acids.

This clonotype was seen repeatedly, ten times or more. This sequence joins TRBV11-2 and TRBJ2-5; 7 bases align to TRBD2. Unmatched junction bases numbered 4, after V lost 1 base and J lost 5 bases. Germline-derived CDR1 and CDR2 are SGHAT and FQNNGV. The CDR3 consists of 14 residues. The CDR3 sequence is CASSLGGSIETQYF. CDR3 coding DNA: TGTGCCAGCAGCTTAGGCGGGAGTATTGAGACCCAGTACTTC. The variable domain in full, completed from reference TRBV11-2 and TRBJ2-5, reads EAGVAQSPRYKIIEKRQSVAFWCNPISGHATLYWYQQILGQGPKLLIQFQNNGVVDDSQLPKDRFSAERLKGVDSTLKIQPAKLEDSAVYLCASSLGGSIETQYFGPGTRLLVL.

A few counts support this clonotype. The CDR3 DNA sequence: TGCAGCGTTGATAGCGGGAGGGCCAACAATGAGCAGTTCTTC. Translation gives CSVDSGRANNEQFF. This chain uses TRBV29-1 with TRBJ2-1; 11 bases are shared with TRBD2. The CDR3 runs 14 residues. J gave up 5 bases and V 3 bases, and 3 bases lay outside the gene matches. Germline V gene lookup returns CDR1 SQVTM and CDR2 ANQGSEA.

To note about this clonotype: It may be a read error: a sequence one base away is much more abundant. This chain joins TRBV20-1 and TRBJ2-4, with D perhaps matching TRBD1 or TRBD2 (5 bases each). Germline lookup yields CDR1 DFQATT and CDR2 SNEGSKA (reference sequence). The CDR3 runs to 16 residues. CDR3 nucleotides: TGCAGTGCTAGAGATTTCAGAGGGGCAGGCAAAAACACTCAGTACTTC. This encodes CSARDFRGAGKNTQYF.

A single count supports this clonotype. A much larger clone is a single base away; this may be a read error. The rearrangement uses TRBV18 and TRBJ2-1; D unclear. V lost 7 bases and J 10 bases, leaving 11 bases between the germline ends. The CDR3 is made up of 11 amino acids. Germline CDR1 reads KGHSH; CDR2 reads LQKENI. This CDR3 reads CASLPMREQFF. DNA for the CDR3: TGTGCCAGCTTACCGATGCGGGAGCAGTTCTTC.

This clonotype has a handful of counts. The chain recombines TRBV28 with TRBJ2-1; a possible D gene is TRBD1 (5 bases). The germline V gene has CDR1 MDHEN and CDR2 SYDVKM. CDR3 size: 14 residues. The V and J ends lost 2 bases and 1 base respectively, with 6 bases between them. This CDR3 is CASSLKGSYNEQFF. In DNA form, the CDR3 reads TGTGCCAGCAGTTTAAAGGGGTCCTACAATGAGCAGTTCTTC.

The sample holds many counts of this clonotype. The V and J genes are TRBV29-1 and TRBJ1-1; no definite D call. The V end lost 6 bases, the J end lost 7 bases, and 9 bases lay between the germline ends. Germline V CDR1 and CDR2: SQVTM, ANQGSEA. This CDR3 has 10 residues. The DNA for the CDR3 is TGCAGCGTCGGATTTGATGAAGCTTTCTTT. Protein sequence: CSVGFDEAFF. Filled out from reference TRBV29-1 and TRBJ1-1, the complete variable domain reads SAVISQKPSRDICQRGTSLTIQCQVDSQVTMMFWYRQQPGQSLTLIATANQGSEATYESGFVIDKFPISRPNLTFSTLTVSNMSPEDSSIYLCSVGFDEAFFGQGTRLTVV.

This clonotype was observed a few times. The rearrangement links TRBV7-2 to TRBJ2-1; D may be TRBD1 (6 bases). This CDR3 comprises 16 residues. Per germline, CDR1 SGHTA and CDR2 FQGNSA. V was clipped by 1 base and J by 5 bases, with 15 bases between them. The CDR3 DNA reads TGTGCCAGCAGCTTAGATCGACCCTGGGACAACAATGAGCAGTTCTTC. Amino acid sequence: CASSLDRPWDNNEQFF. The variable domain in full, completed from reference TRBV7-2 and TRBJ2-1, reads GAGVSQSPSNKVTEKGKDVELRCDPISGHTALYWYRQSLGQGLEFLIYFQGNSAPDKSGLPSDRFSAERTGGSVSTLTIQRTQQEDSAVYLCASSLDRPWDNNEQFFGPGTRLTVL.

The rearrangement uses TRBV28 and TRBJ2-5, with D hard to call. Trimming took 1 base from V and 5 from J, leaving 5 bases between them. Germline V gives CDR1 MDHEN, CDR2 SYDVKM. The CDR3 has 12 residues. This CDR3 reads CASSLFGETQYF. In nucleotides, the CDR3 is TGTGCCAGCAGTTTATTCGGGGAGACCCAGTACTTC.

Many counts were recorded for this clonotype. V gene TRBV10-3 combines with J gene TRBJ2-2; D is uncertain. This CDR3 has 13 amino acids. V was pared by 5 bases and J by 2 bases, with 6 bases between. Per germline, CDR1 ENHRY and CDR2 SYGVKD. The CDR3 nucleotides read TGTGCCATCAGTCAGAAAAACACCGGGGAGCTGTTTTTT. This translates into CAISQKNTGELFF.

The table lists this clonotype with a count of one. The CDR3 region is CASSLAATHEQYF. CDR3 DNA: TGCGCCAGCAGCTTGGCAGCTACCCACGAGCAGTACTTC. The chain carries TRBV5-1 and TRBJ2-7; D is uncertain. The CDR3 loop spans 13 amino acids. Germline V gene lookup returns CDR1 SGHRS and CDR2 YFSETQ. Trimming removed 0 bases from V and 5 bases from J, with 9 bases in between.

This clonotype was seen a few times. This chain joins TRBV28 and TRBJ2-2; no reliable D call. V shed 4 bases and J shed 4 bases, with 10 bases lying between them. Germline V gives CDR1 MDHEN, CDR2 SYDVKM. The CDR3 runs 14 residues. The CDR3 region is CASSSRTGTGELFF. CDR3 sequence (DNA): TGTGCCAGCAGTTCGCGGACGGGCACCGGGGAGCTGTTTTTT.

This clonotype was seen repeatedly, ten times or more. The CDR3 DNA follows: TGCAGCGTTGAGAGGGACGGAAAACCCTACGAGCAGTACTTC. This encodes CSVERDGKPYEQYF. This sequence joins TRBV29-1 and TRBJ2-7; perhaps D is TRBD1 or TRBD2 (5 bases each). Germline-derived CDR1 and CDR2 are SQVTM and ANQGSEA. Trimming took off 3 bases at V and 2 bases at J, with 14 bases between the two ends. The CDR3 covers 14 residues.